This T cell receptor beta chain stems from a study of blood T cell repertoires in COVID-19. Enrollment of patients from Seattle took place during active infection, with longitudinal follow-up. Looked up from germline, CDR1 is SQVTM and CDR2 is ANQGSEA. CDR3 length: 12 residues. With 5 bases clipped from V and 5 bases from J, the junction kept 1 base outside the gene matches. Assay used: immunoSEQ multiplex PCR; TCRdb lists only in-frame clones, some missing. Found here are approximately 400,000 clones, approximately 88% of them singletons; the top ten hold over 9.5%. The sample taken for sequencing was peripheral blood. The clonotype was recovered from a woman aged 45-65 years with COVID-19, enrolled during active disease. This sequence joins TRBV29-1 and TRBJ2-3, with TRBD2 identical over 10 bases. The CDR3 DNA reads as TGCAGCGTTAGCGGGGGGGAAGATACGCAGTATTTT. Its protein is CSVSGGEDTQYF.